This TCR beta chain was identified in a study of cytomegalovirus exposure and HLA in healthy donors (dated by TCRdb to about 2017). For the study in its entirety: According to a later analysis, one platform produced both the approximately 110 validation repertoires and the 620 or so repertoires of the first cohort. The aim of the study was to test whether cataloging public T cell receptors could identify signatures of past pathogen exposure. In addition to the first cohort of 650 to 800 subjects, a separate validation cohort of approximately 110 different subjects was used. To predict cytomegalovirus infection status, the study brought together high-throughput TCR immunosequencing, statistical association of individual TCRs with disease status, and machine learning. General findings and caveats noted by the study authors: According to the authors, the approach could potentially be generalized to other disease states and immunological phenotypes. Subsequent analysis determined that TCRs grouped into clusters in the first cohort also showed a tendency toward co-occurrence across the roughly 120 validation repertoires, and 90% to 95% of cluster scores exceeded 0. The classifier was reported to diagnose cytomegalovirus status with high specificity and sensitivity in both the original cohort and the validation cohort. In vitro tests confirmed that a few of the cytomegalovirus-associated TCR beta chains recognize cytomegalovirus antigens. While some public TCRs were present in many individuals, most TCR sequences turned up only very rarely across donors. The study listed 164 TCR beta chains as associated with cytomegalovirus. A later analysis lacked HLA typing for the validation cohort, so it scored co-occurrence in that cohort across all 110 or so repertoires.

Receptor libraries were prepared by the immunoSEQ multiplex PCR assay. Per the authors' processing: To diagnose cytomegalovirus status from the catalog of TCR beta chain sequences, a statistical classification framework was built. Held by TCRdb, this immuneACCESS table contains in-frame sequences only and omits some clones. Under half of the omission traces to an unresolved V gene where checked; the cause of the rest is unknown. That table gives V, J and clone size, and the DNA gave D and trimming. In all, the sample holds approximately 110,000 clones, and roughly 86% of those were seen once. Under 4.5% of the sample goes to the ten largest clones. The CDR3 runs 15 amino acids, cysteine and phenylalanine included. Only the CDR3 DNA is retained, 45 bases long and in frame from the first base. CDR1 MNHEY and CDR2 SVGAGI were looked up in the germline V gene. The germline V and J ends show losses of 5 bases and 5 bases respectively, and no gene match explains 8 bases of the junction.

Points on this clone: No antigen is known for it. Base qualities are not recorded, but no much larger clone differs from it by a single base.

Separate from the approximately 670-subject first cohort, the validation cohort of 95 to 150 subjects was the group to which the donors belonged. The V gene is TRBV6-5 and the J gene is TRBJ2-3, with 9 bases aligning to TRBD2. Sequencing was performed on PBMCs. The TCR was taken from a young woman in good health and CMV-seropositive. This receptor has the CDR3 CASSLGGGAGDTQYF. In nucleotides, the sequence is TGTGCCAGCAGTCTTGGCGGGGGGGCAGGAGATACGCAGTATTTT.